These T cell receptor beta chains were read from a single sample in a study of shared clonotypes between healthy human individuals. Only in-frame clones appear in the TCRdb table, and some are missing; sequencing was by immunoSEQ multiplex PCR. The sample holds about 380,000 clones, 90% to 98% seen once. Material: memory CD8+ T cells sorted from blood. The receptors stem from a man aged 25 to 45 in good health. Both conserved end residues are part of each CDR3. Fields, in order: CDR3 DNA, CDR3 protein, V gene, J gene, D gene, clone size. The D gene is left open where the match is weak. Clone sizes are given selectively: once, few, many, or a class where the clone is expanded.

TGTGCCATCAGTAGCGCAGATACGCAGTATTTT	CAISSADTQYF	TRBV10-3	TRBJ2-3	.	.
TGTGCCACGTCCACAGCTGAAAAACTGTTTTTT	CATSTAEKLFF	TRBV6-1	TRBJ1-4	.	.
TGTGCCAGCAGCTTTTGGGGGCAAGAGACCCAGTACTTC	CASSFWGQETQYF	TRBV7-2	TRBJ2-5	.	.
TGTGCCAGCAGTTACTCGGGGAACACCGGGGAGCTGTTTTTT	CASSYSGNTGELFF	TRBV6-5	TRBJ2-2	.	.
TGTGCCAGTAGTATCGGGGCGGGGCAGTACTTC	CASSIGAGQYF	TRBV19	TRBJ2-7	.	once
TGTGCCAGCAGTTCCTTTTTGGGCCAGCCCCAGCATTTT	CASSSFLGQPQHF	TRBV28	TRBJ1-5	.	few
TGTGCCAGCAGTTTCGTCGGGACAGGGGTATACGAGCAGTACTTC	CASSFVGTGVYEQYF	TRBV28	TRBJ2-7	TRBD1	.
TGTGCCAGCAGTCCGATCGGGACTAGCGGCTACGAGCAGTACTTC	CASSPIGTSGYEQYF	TRBV27	TRBJ2-7	TRBD2	.
TGCGCCACTCGGTTGGCGGGTGAGCTGTTTTTT	CATRLAGELFF	TRBV5-1	TRBJ2-2	.	.
TGTGCCAGCAGCAAACAGGGGGAGAGTGGCTACACCTTC	CASSKQGESGYTF	TRBV5-8	TRBJ1-2	TRBD1	.
TGTGCCAGCAGCCAAGATTGGGGACAGTCATCCTACGAGCAGTACTTC	CASSQDWGQSSYEQYF	TRBV4-2	TRBJ2-7	TRBD1	.
TGTGCCAGCAGCTTACGGGACAGACCTCTAGAGACCCAGTACTTC	CASSLRDRPLETQYF	TRBV11-2	TRBJ2-5	TRBD1	once
TGTGCCAGCAGCGTAGGGGGACTAGCGGGAGACAATGAGCAGTTCTTC	CASSVGGLAGDNEQFF	TRBV9	TRBJ2-1	TRBD2	.
TGCGCCAGCAGGCCCGACAGGGACCCCCTTCAAGAGACCCAGTACTTC	CASRPDRDPLQETQYF	TRBV5-1	TRBJ2-5	TRBD1	.
TGTGCCAGCCACAGGGGCAACACTGAAGCTTTCTTT	CASHRGNTEAFF	TRBV6-6	TRBJ1-1	TRBD1	.
TGCGCCACCTCCTCGGGGAGCACAGATACGCAGTATTTT	CATSSGSTDTQYF	TRBV10-1	TRBJ2-3	.	once
TGCGCCAGCAGCTTTTTACTAGCAGAGACCCAGTACTTC	CASSFLLAETQYF	TRBV5-1	TRBJ2-5	.	.
TGTGCCAGCAGCTCTGTTAGGACTAGCGGCACAGATACGCAGTATTTT	CASSSVRTSGTDTQYF	TRBV5-4	TRBJ2-3	TRBD2	.
TGTGCCATCAGGGGGGACGGATCTAGCACAGATACGCAGTATTTT	CAIRGDGSSTDTQYF	TRBV10-3	TRBJ2-3	.	.
TGCGCCAGCAGCTTTCTCAGGCCTTCTAGGGATACGCAGTATTTT	CASSFLRPSRDTQYF	TRBV5-1	TRBJ2-3	.	.
TGCAGTGCTAGACTTAACACCATATATTTT	CSARLNTIYF	TRBV20-1	TRBJ1-3	.	.
TGTGCCAGTAGTATCTTAGCGGGGACCTACGAGCAGTACTTC	CASSILAGTYEQYF	TRBV19	TRBJ2-7	TRBD2	.
TGCGCCAGCAGCCATTCCTGGACTGCCGACTACGAGCAGTACTTC	CASSHSWTADYEQYF	TRBV4-1	TRBJ2-7	.	.
TGCGCCAGCAGCTCTGGGGCTTCGGGACAGGCAATCCTTAACTATGGCTACACCTTC	CASSSGASGQAILNYGYTF	TRBV5-1	TRBJ1-2	TRBD1	once
TGTGCCAGCTCATCCGGCCAATACACTGAAGCTTTCTTT	CASSSGQYTEAFF	TRBV18	TRBJ1-1	.	.
TGTGCCAGCAGTGAATGGGGGGGGCAGGGTGAGACCCAGTACTTC	CASSEWGGQGETQYF	TRBV25-1	TRBJ2-5	.	.
TGCAGCGTTGACGGTCGGCAGGGACGCACAGATACGCAGTATTTT	CSVDGRQGRTDTQYF	TRBV29-1	TRBJ2-3	.	once
TGTGCCAGCAGTTCCTGGGGTAGCGGGATTTCCTACGAGCAGTACTTC	CASSSWGSGISYEQYF	TRBV6-5	TRBJ2-7	TRBD2	.
TGTGCCAGCAGCTTTGGGGAAAAACTGTTTTTT	CASSFGEKLFF	TRBV5-6	TRBJ1-4	.	.
TGTGCCAGCAGTCGTTCTCTAAAGCGGGGAGATACGCAGTATTTT	CASSRSLKRGDTQYF	TRBV28	TRBJ2-3	TRBD2	.
TGCGCCGCCGGGGGTGGGCGTCTAGCCAAAAACATTCAGTACTTC	CAAGGGRLAKNIQYF	TRBV10-1	TRBJ2-4	.	.
TGTGCCTGGAGTGTGAGGGGGAGCGAGCAGTACTTC	CAWSVRGSEQYF	TRBV30	TRBJ2-7	.	.
TGTGCCAGCAGCCTGAGCGGCGGGAACACTGAAGCTTTCTTT	CASSLSGGNTEAFF	TRBV6-4	TRBJ1-1	.	.
TGCGCCAGCAGCTTCACGACAACAGGGCCGGGGACTGAAGCTTTCTTT	CASSFTTTGPGTEAFF	TRBV5-1	TRBJ1-1	.	.
TGCAGCGTTGGAAGGGGCCCCACAGATACGCAGTATTTT	CSVGRGPTDTQYF	TRBV29-1	TRBJ2-3	.	.
TGTGCCAGTAGTGCAGGGGAGGGTCAGCCCCAGCATTTT	CASSAGEGQPQHF	TRBV19	TRBJ1-5	.	.
TGTGCCTGGTCGCGGAACACTGAAGCTTTCTTT	CAWSRNTEAFF	TRBV30	TRBJ1-1	.	.
TGCGCCAGCAGCTCAGACAGGGACCTCTATAGCAATCAGCCCCAGCATTTT	CASSSDRDLYSNQPQHF	TRBV5-1	TRBJ1-5	TRBD1	.
TGTGCCAGCAGTTACTCCCGGGGGGTCACAGATACGCAGTATTTT	CASSYSRGVTDTQYF	TRBV6-5	TRBJ2-3	TRBD2	.
TGTGCCAGCAGGGACTCGGACAGGGGGAATGAAAAACTGTTTTTT	CASRDSDRGNEKLFF	TRBV6-1	TRBJ1-4	TRBD1	.
TGCGCCAGCAGCTCAGGGGCGAATAATGAAAAACTGTTTTTT	CASSSGANNEKLFF	TRBV5-1	TRBJ1-4	.	.
TGTGCCAGCAGCTTAGATACCTCCCCTCGGGAGACCCAGTACTTC	CASSLDTSPRETQYF	TRBV7-9	TRBJ2-5	.	.
TGCGCCAGCAGCCGGGACAGGGGCGACGAGCAGTACTTC	CASSRDRGDEQYF	TRBV10-2	TRBJ2-7	TRBD1	.
TGCGCCAGCATGCACCCCGGGACTAGCAGAAACACCGGGGAGCTGTTTTTT	CASMHPGTSRNTGELFF	TRBV5-1	TRBJ2-2	TRBD2	.
TGCGCCAGCAGCTTGGTTGACACGCGTTACGAGCAGTACTTC	CASSLVDTRYEQYF	TRBV5-1	TRBJ2-7	.	.
TGTGCCAGCAGCCCTCTGCGCTCAGGGGGCGCGGGAGATACGCAGTATTTT	CASSPLRSGGAGDTQYF	TRBV28	TRBJ2-3	TRBD1	.
TGTGCCAGCAGCCAAGTAGCAGATCCGAACACCGGGGAGCTGTTTTTT	CASSQVADPNTGELFF	TRBV4-2	TRBJ2-2	.	once
TGTGCCAGCAGCTTGGGAGAAGATAAGCGGGAGCGGGAGCAGTACTTC	CASSLGEDKREREQYF	TRBV5-5	TRBJ2-7	TRBD2	.
TGCAGCGCTGAGTGGGGTAAGAATCCCACAGATACGCAGTATTTT	CSAEWGKNPTDTQYF	TRBV29-1	TRBJ2-3	.	.